This TCR beta chain was captured by sequencing in a study of blood T cell repertoires in COVID-19. Study summary: Acute-phase and convalescent COVID-19 samples originated in the United States, Italy and Spain.

Only in-frame clones appear in the TCRdb table, and some are missing; sequencing was by immunoSEQ multiplex PCR. Of 95,000 to 110,000 clones listed, 91% are singletons. The CDR3 is 13 amino acids. V lost 4 bases, J lost 8 bases, and 14 bases lay in between. CDR1 and CDR2 (germline): SGHTA, FQGNSA. The TCR sequence derives from a human donor in a cohort sampled during active COVID-19. Sequenced: peripheral blood. The chain recombines TRBV7-2 with TRBJ1-2; no definite D call. The DNA for the CDR3 is TGTGCCAGCAGCTCCCAACAGTTTGCCGGCTACACCTTC. It yields the protein CASSSQQFAGYTF.